This record looks at one T cell receptor (beta chain) sequence and its context. By how much of the sample it makes up, this clonotype is medium-sized (0.01 to 0.1%). Its antigen remains undetermined. The sample holds no much larger clone one base away, and base qualities are not on file. The library was obtained by multiplex PCR. Using EuroClonality-NGS primers, the TRB libraries were generated through a one-step amplicon PCR run on 100 ng genomic DNA. Sequencing of the TRB amplicons was done on Illumina MiSeq instruments using 2 x 250 bp version 2 chemistry. In the authors' own workflow: IMGT/HighV-QUEST was used for primary TRB sequence analysis and V(D)J annotation. Repertoire diversity and composition were evaluated with VDJtools after nonfunctional clones were removed and downsampling was applied for comparisons between samples. TCRdb handled the public reads itself, with Q25 trimming in fastp and clone calling in MiXCR, and kept productive beta chains. Rows are combined by CDR3 protein, so each entry shows the most common genes and DNA. These V and J calls rely on TCRdb rather than the paper's analysis. This sample is represented by fewer than 5,000 distinct CDR3 sequences; around 23% of them were singletons. The biggest ten clones account for 9.1% of the sample.

From its cysteine to its phenylalanine, the CDR3 spans 13 amino acids. Only the CDR3 DNA is retained, 39 bases long and in frame from the first base. Sequences MGHRA (CDR1) and YSYEKL (CDR2) are obtained from the germline V gene. Trimming removed 7 bases from V and 7 bases from J, leaving 16 bases between the germline ends. The healthy control blood was obtained from volunteer donors, who were supplied by blood services in Australia and France. For the TCR repertoire analysis, genomic DNA was extracted either from whole blood samples or from PBMCs. The data derive from a study of somatic reversion in DOCK8 deficiency (dated by TCRdb to the early 2020s). Describing the broader study: T cell receptor beta repertoires were compared among DOCK8-deficient patients, DOCK8-revertant patients and healthy volunteers. The ways in which somatic reversion of pathogenic DOCK8 variants alters lymphocyte differentiation and function in DOCK8 deficiency were investigated. The DOCK8-deficient patients included in the study had been previously reported. General findings and caveats noted by the study authors: The methods did not specify, sample by sample, whether the source material for each sample was whole blood or PBMCs.

Sequencing was performed on peripheral blood. The sequence joins TRBV4-1 to TRBJ1-1, with the D gene too uncertain to name. This receptor was taken from a human donor in good health. CDR3 loop: CASTTSTSGEAFF. The base sequence is TGCGCCAGCACTACTAGTACAAGCGGTGAAGCTTTCTTT.